This T cell receptor beta chain came from a study of blood T cells in healthy people across ages. In its sample, this clonotype was seen a few times. The antigen is not known. CDR3 length: 12 residues. The V and J ends lost 7 bases and 5 bases, in that order; junction bases with no gene match: 6. The germline V gene has CDR1 SQVTM and CDR2 ANQGSEA. A second PCR, run for about 7 to 12 cycles, used a sample-barcoded 5' primer plus a J-beta primer mix. Via MiXCR, TCRdb re-called the 5' RACE reads, giving one row per CDR3 protein. This sample yields approximately 760,000 distinct CDR3 sequences, of which 20% to 25% are seen a single time; 9.4% belongs to the top ten. Whole-study results and caveats: The donors' CMV status was not determined, possibly confounding changes in expanded clonotypes. It was held that diversity estimates obtained from one million T cells represented underestimates.

PBMCs were isolated at a quantity of at least 6 million per sample. These same records also appear under a second study, on T cells of mothers and their children. That paper notes: Related mother and child pairs showed slightly greater overlap (not significant) than unrelated pairs did.

The V call is TRBV29-1, the J call TRBJ1-1; 8 positions match TRBD1. Sequencing used blood. This sequence was found in a boy aged 10-17 years in good health. DNA for the CDR3: TGCAGCGCCGACAGGGGTGGGACTGAAGCTTTCTTT. Its protein product is CSADRGGTEAFF.